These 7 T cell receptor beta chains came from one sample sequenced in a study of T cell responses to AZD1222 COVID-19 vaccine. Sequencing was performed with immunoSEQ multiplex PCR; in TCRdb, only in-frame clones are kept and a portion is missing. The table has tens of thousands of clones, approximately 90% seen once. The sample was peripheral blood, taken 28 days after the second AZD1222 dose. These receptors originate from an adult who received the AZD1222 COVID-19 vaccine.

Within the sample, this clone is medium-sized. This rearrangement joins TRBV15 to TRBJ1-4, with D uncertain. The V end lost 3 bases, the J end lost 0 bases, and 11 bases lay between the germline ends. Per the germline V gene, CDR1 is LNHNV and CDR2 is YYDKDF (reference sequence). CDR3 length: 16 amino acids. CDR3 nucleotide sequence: TGTGCCACCAGCAGGCGGGCCCGCGCAACTAATGAAAAACTGTTTTTT. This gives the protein CATSRRARATNEKLFF.

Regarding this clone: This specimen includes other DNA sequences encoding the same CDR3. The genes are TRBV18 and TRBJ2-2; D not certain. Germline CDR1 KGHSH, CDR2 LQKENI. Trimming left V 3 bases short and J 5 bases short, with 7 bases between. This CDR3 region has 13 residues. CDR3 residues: CASSPPNTGELFF. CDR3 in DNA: TGTGCCAGCTCACCCCCAAATACCGGGGAGCTGTTTTTT.

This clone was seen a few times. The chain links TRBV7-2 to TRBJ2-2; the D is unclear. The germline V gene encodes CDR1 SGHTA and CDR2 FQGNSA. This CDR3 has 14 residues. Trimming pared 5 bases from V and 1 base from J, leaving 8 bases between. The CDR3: CASSLVGNTGELFF. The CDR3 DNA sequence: TGTGCCAGCAGCCTCGTGGGGAACACCGGGGAGCTGTTTTTT.

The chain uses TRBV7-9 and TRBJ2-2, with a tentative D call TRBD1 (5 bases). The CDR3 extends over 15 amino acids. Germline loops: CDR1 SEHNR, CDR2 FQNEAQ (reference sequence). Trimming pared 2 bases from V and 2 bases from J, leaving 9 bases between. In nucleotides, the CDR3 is TGTGCCAGCAGCTTACCAGGGATTAACACCGGGGAGCTGTTTTTT. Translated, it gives CASSLPGINTGELFF. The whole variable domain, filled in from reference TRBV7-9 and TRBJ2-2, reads DTGVSQNPRHKITKRGQNVTFRCDPISEHNRLYWYRQTLGQGPEFLTYFQNEAQLEKSRLLSDRFSAERPKGSFSTLEIQRTEQGDSAMYLCASSLPGINTGELFFGEGSRLTVL.

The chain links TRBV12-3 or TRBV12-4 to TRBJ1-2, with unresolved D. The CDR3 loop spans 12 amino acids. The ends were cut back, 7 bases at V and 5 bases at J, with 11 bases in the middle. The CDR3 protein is CASNRGPYGYTF. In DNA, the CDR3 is TGTGCCAGCAATCGGGGTCCTTATGGCTACACCTTC.

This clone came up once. The CDR3 bases are TGCGCCAGCAGCTTGGACGGTTTCTATCAGCCCCAGCATTTT. Encoded protein: CASSLDGFYQPQHF. The chain recombines TRBV5-1 with TRBJ1-5; no clear D. The CDR3 extends over 14 amino acids. Germline V lookup: CDR1 SGHRS, CDR2 YFSETQ. V lost 0 bases to trimming and J lost 5 bases, with 9 bases between them.

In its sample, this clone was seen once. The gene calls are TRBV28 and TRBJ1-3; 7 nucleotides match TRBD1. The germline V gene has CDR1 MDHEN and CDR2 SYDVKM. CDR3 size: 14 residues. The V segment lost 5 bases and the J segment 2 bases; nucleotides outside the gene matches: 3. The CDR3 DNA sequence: TGTGCCAGCAGTCTAGGACAGGCTGGAAACACCATATATTTT. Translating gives CASSLGQAGNTIYF.